The sequence of this T cell receptor (beta chain) was determined in a study of T cell responses to AZD1222 COVID-19 vaccine. Study outcomes and limitations: The donor cohort was predominantly white British with a female majority, and clonal diversity may have been underestimated. Spike-specific TCR repertoires showed rising breadth and depth after two AZD1222 doses. Samples come after the peak T cell response, not at day 14.

TCRdb's table, derived via immunoSEQ multiplex PCR, lists solely in-frame clones and lacks some. The table shows some 100,000 clones, with approximately 88% occurring only once. The CDR3 sequence is 13 residues long. Germline loops: CDR1 MDHEN, CDR2 SYDVKM. Losses at the gene ends were 4 bases for V and 9 bases for J; bases not matched to a gene: 6. With respect to this clone: Its target is unknown.

The sequence derives from an adult in good health. This sample comprised peripheral blood, obtained on day 0 of AZD1222 vaccination. The chain has TRBV28 and TRBJ2-4, with TRBD1 matching over 7 bases. The DNA for the CDR3 is TGTGCCAGCAGTTCCCCACAGGGGAGCATTCAGTACTTC. Protein: CASSSPQGSIQYF.